One TCR beta chain is described in this entry. This entry belongs to a study of blood T cell repertoires in COVID-19. Using immunoSEQ multiplex PCR, the repertoire was profiled, and TCRdb retains in-frame clones only, with some absent. The repertoire holds more than 95,000 clones, roughly four fifths seen once, with around 4.8% in the top ten. Germline values: CDR1 SEHNR, CDR2 FQNEAQ (reference sequence). V dropped 3 bases and J dropped 4 bases, with 9 bases sitting between them. This CDR3 comprises 13 residues. Material for sequencing was peripheral blood. The V gene is TRBV7-9, the J gene TRBJ1-1; D not resolved. This TCR derives from a man aged 55 to 69 with acute or convalescent COVID-19. CDR3 in amino acids: CASSFSVATEAFF. The DNA of the CDR3 is TGTGCCAGCAGCTTTTCAGTAGCCACTGAAGCTTTCTTT.